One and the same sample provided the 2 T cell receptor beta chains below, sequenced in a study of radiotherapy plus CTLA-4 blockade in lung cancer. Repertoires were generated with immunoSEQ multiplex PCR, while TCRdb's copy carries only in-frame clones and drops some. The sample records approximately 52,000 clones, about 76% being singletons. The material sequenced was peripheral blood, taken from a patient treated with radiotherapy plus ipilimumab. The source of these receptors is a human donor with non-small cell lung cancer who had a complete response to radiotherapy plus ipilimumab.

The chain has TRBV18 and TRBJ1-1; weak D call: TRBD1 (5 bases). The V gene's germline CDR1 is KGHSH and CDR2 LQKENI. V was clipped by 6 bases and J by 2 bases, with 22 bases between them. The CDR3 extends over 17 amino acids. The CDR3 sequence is CASSPGRGTSSNTEAFF. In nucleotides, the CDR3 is TGTGCCAGCTCCCCGGGGCGGGGCACCAGTAGTAACACTGAAGCTTTCTTT.

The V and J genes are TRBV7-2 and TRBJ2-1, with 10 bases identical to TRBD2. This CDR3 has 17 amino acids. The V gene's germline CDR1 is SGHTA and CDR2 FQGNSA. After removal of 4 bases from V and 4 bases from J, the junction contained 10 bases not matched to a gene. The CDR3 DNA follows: TGTGCCAGCAGCTCCTCCTCAGGAGCGGGAGGGTACAATGAGCAGTTCTTC. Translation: CASSSSSGAGGYNEQFF.